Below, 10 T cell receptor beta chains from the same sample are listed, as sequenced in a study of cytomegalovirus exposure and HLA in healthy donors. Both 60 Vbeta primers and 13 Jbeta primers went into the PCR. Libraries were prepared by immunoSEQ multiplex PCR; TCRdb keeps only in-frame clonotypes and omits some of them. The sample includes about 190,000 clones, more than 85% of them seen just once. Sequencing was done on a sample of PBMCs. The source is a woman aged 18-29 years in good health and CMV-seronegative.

CDR3 amino acids: CASSLGSGGAREQYF. As DNA, the CDR3 is TGTGCCAGCAGCTTAGGTAGCGGGGGGGCCCGCGAGCAGTACTTC. The genes are TRBV11-2 and TRBJ2-7; 11 nucleotides line up with TRBD2. Losses at the gene ends were 1 base for V and 6 bases for J; bases not matched to a gene: 5. CDR1 SGHAT and CDR2 FQNNGV come from the germline V gene. This CDR3 is 15 amino acids long.

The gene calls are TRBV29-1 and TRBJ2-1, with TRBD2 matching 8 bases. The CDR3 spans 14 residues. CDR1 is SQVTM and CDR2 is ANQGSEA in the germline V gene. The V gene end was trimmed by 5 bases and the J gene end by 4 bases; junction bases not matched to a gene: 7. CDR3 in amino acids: CSVSGLVTYNEQFF. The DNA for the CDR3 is TGCAGCGTTTCGGGACTAGTCACTTACAATGAGCAGTTCTTC.

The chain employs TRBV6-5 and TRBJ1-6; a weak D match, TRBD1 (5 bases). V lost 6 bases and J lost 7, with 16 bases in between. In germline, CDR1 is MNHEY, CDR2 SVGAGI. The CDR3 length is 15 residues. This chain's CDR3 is CASSSRTGGNSPLHF. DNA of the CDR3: TGTGCCAGCAGCTCCCGAACGGGGGGGAATTCACCCCTCCACTTT.

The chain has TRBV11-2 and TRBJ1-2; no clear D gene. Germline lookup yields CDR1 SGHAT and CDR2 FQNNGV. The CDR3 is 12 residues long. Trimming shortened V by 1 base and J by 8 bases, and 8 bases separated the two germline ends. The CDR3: CASSLGRSGYTF. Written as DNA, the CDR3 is TGTGCCAGCAGCTTAGGGAGATCCGGCTACACCTTC.

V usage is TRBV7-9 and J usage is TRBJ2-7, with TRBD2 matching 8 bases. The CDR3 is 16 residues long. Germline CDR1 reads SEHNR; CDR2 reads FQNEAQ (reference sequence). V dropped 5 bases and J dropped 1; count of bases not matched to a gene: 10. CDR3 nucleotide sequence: TGTGCCAGCAGCCCTACTAGCGGACGGACTTCCTACGAGCAGTACTTC. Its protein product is CASSPTSGRTSYEQYF.

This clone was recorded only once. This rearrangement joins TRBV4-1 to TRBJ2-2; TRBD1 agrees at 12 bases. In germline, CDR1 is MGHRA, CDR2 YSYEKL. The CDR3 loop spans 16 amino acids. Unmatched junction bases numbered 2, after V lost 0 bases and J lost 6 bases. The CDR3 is CASSQEGTGGSGELFF. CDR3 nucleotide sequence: TGCGCCAGCAGCCAAGAGGGGACAGGGGGCTCCGGGGAGCTGTTTTTT.

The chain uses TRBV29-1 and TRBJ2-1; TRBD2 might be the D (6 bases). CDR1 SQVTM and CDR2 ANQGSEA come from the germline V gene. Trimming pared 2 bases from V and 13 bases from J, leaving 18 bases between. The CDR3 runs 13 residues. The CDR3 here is CSVEPSGVVPQFF. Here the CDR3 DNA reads TGCAGCGTTGAACCTTCGGGGGTGGTTCCCCAGTTCTTC.

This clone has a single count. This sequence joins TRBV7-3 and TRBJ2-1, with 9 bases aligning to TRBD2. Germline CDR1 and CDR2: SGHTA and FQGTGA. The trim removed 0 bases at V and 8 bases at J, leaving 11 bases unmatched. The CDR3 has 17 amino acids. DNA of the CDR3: TGTGCCAGCAGCTTAACTAGCGGGAGTAGGGGGTCGTATGAGCAGTTCTTC. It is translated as CASSLTSGSRGSYEQFF.

CDR3 sequence (DNA): TGTGCCAGCTTCGCCAGGGGGCCATCTGAAGCTTTCTTT. This encodes CASFARGPSEAFF. This chain joins TRBV6-1 and TRBJ1-1; 8 bases map to TRBD1. This CDR3 contains 13 residues. The germline V gene has CDR1 MNHNS and CDR2 SASEGT. Losses at the gene ends were 8 bases for V and 6 bases for J; bases not matched to a gene: 8.

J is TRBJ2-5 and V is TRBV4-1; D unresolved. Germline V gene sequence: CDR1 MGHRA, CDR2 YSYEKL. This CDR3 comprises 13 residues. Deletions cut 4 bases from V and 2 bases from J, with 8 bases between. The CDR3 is CASSRPGQETQYF. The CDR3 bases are TGCGCCAGCAGCCGACCGGGTCAAGAGACCCAGTACTTC.